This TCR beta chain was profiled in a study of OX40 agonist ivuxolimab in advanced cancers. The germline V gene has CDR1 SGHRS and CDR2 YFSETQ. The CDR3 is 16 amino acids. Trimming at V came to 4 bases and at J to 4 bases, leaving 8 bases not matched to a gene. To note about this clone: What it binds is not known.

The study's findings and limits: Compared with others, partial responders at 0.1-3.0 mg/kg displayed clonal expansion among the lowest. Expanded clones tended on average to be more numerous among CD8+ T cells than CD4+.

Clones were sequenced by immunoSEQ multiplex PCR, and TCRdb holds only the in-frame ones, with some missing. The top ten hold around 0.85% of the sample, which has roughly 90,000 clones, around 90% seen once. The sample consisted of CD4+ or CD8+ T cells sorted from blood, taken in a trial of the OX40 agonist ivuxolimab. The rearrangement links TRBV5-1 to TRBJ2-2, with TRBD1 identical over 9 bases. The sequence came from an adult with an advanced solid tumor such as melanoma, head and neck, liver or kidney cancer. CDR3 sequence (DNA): TGCGCCAGCAGCCCAAGGACAGGGGATGGCACCGGGGAGCTGTTTTTT. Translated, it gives CASSPRTGDGTGELFF.